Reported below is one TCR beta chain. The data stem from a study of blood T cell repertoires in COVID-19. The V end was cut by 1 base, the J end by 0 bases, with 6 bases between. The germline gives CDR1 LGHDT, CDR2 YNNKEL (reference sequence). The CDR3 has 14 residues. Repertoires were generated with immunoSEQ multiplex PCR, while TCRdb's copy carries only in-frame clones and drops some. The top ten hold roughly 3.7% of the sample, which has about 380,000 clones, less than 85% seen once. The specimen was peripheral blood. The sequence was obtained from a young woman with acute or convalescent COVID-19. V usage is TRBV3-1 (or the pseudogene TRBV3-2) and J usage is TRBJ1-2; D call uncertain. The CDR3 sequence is CASSQVGANYGYTF. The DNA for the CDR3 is TGTGCCAGCAGCCAAGTGGGAGCTAACTATGGCTACACCTTC.